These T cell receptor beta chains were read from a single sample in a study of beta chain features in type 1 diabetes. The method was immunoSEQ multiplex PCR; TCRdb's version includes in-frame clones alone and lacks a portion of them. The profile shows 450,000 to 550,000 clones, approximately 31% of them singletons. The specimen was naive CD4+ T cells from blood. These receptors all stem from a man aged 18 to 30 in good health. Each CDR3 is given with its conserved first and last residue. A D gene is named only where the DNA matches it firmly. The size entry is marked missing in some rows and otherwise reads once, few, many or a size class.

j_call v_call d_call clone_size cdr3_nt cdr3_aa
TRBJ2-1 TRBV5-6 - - TGTGCCAGCAGCTTGGCCTTGCAGGGGAGTTACAATGAGCAGTTCTTC CASSLALQGSYNEQFF
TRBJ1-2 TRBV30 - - TGTGCCTGGAGTGTAACCGGGCGTAGGTTATATGGCTACACCTTC CAWSVTGRRLYGYTF
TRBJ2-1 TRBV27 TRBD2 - TGTGCCAGCAGCCTCGGACTAGCGGGAGTTCTTTACAATGAGCAGTTCTTC CASSLGLAGVLYNEQFF
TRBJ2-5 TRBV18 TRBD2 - TGTGCCAGCTCACCAACTAGCGGACAAGAGACCCAGTACTTC CASSPTSGQETQYF
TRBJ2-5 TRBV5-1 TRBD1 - TGCGCCAGCAGCTTGACAGGGGGCCGAGAGACCCAGTACTTC CASSLTGGRETQYF
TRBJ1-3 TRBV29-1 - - TGCAGCGTTGGGGGACGCTCTGGAAACACCATATATTTT CSVGGRSGNTIYF
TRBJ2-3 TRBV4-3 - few TGCGCCAGCAGCCAAGATTTCGTCAGCGGCCGCACAGATACGCAGTATTTT CASSQDFVSGRTDTQYF
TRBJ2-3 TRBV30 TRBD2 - TGTGCCTGGAGTCGGGGGACTACCACAGATACGCAGTATTTT CAWSRGTTTDTQYF
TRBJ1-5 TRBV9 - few TGTGCCAGCAGCGTGGAAGGTATGGATCAGCCCCAGCATTTT CASSVEGMDQPQHF
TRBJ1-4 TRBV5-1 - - TGCGCCAGCAGCTTGGGGACAGTGCGTGAAAAACTGTTTTTT CASSLGTVREKLFF
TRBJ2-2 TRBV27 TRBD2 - TGTGCCAGCAGGAGCGGGAGTGATCTGAACACCGGGGAGCTGTTTTTT CASRSGSDLNTGELFF
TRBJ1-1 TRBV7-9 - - TGTGCCAGCAGCTTAGGAAGGGGAATACGGCGGGACACTGAAGCTTTCTTT CASSLGRGIRRDTEAFF
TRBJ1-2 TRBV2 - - TGTGCCAGCAGCCAGGGATATGGCTACACCTTC CASSQGYGYTF
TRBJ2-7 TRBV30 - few TGTGCCTGGAGTAGGGGGACTAACTCCTACGAGCAGTACTTC CAWSRGTNSYEQYF
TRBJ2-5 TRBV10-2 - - TGCGCCAGCAGTGAGTGGAGAGAGACCCAGTACTTC CASSEWRETQYF
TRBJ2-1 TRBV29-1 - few TGCAGCGGCGTTAAGTCCTCCTCATGGGAGGAGCAGTTCTTC CSGVKSSSWEEQFF
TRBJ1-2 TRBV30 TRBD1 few TGTGCCTGGAGTCAGGACAGGGGACATGGCTACACCTTC CAWSQDRGHGYTF
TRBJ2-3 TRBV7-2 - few TGTGCCAGCAGCCCCCGCACTGGCACAGATACGCAGTATTTT CASSPRTGTDTQYF
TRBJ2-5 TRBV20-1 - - TGCAGTGCTCCAGGGGGGGAGACCCAGTACTTC CSAPGGETQYF
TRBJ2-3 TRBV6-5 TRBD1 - TGTGCCAGCAGTCGGAGGGACAGGTACACAGATACGCAGTATTTT CASSRRDRYTDTQYF
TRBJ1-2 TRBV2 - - TGTGCCAGCAGTGAAGGAGCTTTCAGGGAGGGCTACACCTTC CASSEGAFREGYTF
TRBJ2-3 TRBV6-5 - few TGTGCCAGCAGAAGAGGACTTCCAAACACAGATACGCAGTATTTT CASRRGLPNTDTQYF
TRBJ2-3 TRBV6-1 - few TGTGCCAGCAATCCTAATTCAGATACGCAGTATTTT CASNPNSDTQYF
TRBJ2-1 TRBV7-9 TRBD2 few TGTGCCAGCAGCCATGACTGGCGGGGGTACAATGAGCAGTTCTTC CASSHDWRGYNEQFF
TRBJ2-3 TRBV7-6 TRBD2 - TGTGCCAGCAGCTTATCTACGGGAGGCCCTCGGGATACGCAGTATTTT CASSLSTGGPRDTQYF
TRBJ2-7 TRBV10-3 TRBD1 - TGTGCCATCAGTACCGGGACAGGGCGATACGAGCAGTACTTC CAISTGTGRYEQYF